The 29 T cell receptor beta chains in this list originate from one sample, sequenced in a study of T cell responses to AZD1222 COVID-19 vaccine. Clones were sequenced by immunoSEQ multiplex PCR, and TCRdb holds only the in-frame ones, with some missing. The sample has 110,000 or so clones, about 91% seen once. Sequencing was performed on peripheral blood, taken on day 0 of AZD1222 vaccination. All receptors come from an adult in good health.

The rearrangement links TRBV7-2 to TRBJ2-3, with 9 bases lining up with TRBD1. Trimming removed 3 bases from V and 7 bases from J; junction bases left unmatched: 5. The CDR3 spans 14 residues. CDR1 and CDR2 from the germline V gene are SGHTA and FQGNSA. The CDR3 reads CASSFGQGPYTQYF. For the CDR3, the DNA is TGTGCCAGCAGCTTCGGACAGGGGCCCTATACGCAGTATTTT.

The rearrangement uses TRBV9 and TRBJ2-1; 7 nucleotides align to TRBD1. V lost 2 bases and J lost 12; bases outside the gene matches: 11. This CDR3 contains 14 residues. The V gene's germline CDR1 is SGDLS and CDR2 YYNGEE. CDR3 nucleotide sequence: TGTGCCAGCAGCGTTCCCGGGACAGTGGCAGGGCAGTTCTTC. Translated, it gives CASSVPGTVAGQFF.

This chain joins TRBV7-3 and TRBJ2-1; tentatively, D is TRBD1 or TRBD2 (5 bases each). In germline, CDR1 is SGHTA, CDR2 FQGTGA. With 5 bases removed from V and 10 bases from J, the gap between germline ends came to 18 bases. The CDR3 is 14 amino acids. The DNA for the CDR3 is TGTGCCAGCAGCCCGGGACGCGGTAAAGGCGAGCAGTTCTTC. Protein sequence: CASSPGRGKGEQFF.

J is TRBJ2-1 and V is TRBV19, with 10 bases that match TRBD2. V shed 3 bases, J shed 12 bases, and the junction held 11 bases outside the gene matches. CDR1 is LNHDA, CDR2 SQIVND, per germline (reference sequence). This CDR3 comprises 15 residues. CDR3 sequence reads: CASSIFVAGGQGQFF. Here the CDR3 DNA reads TGTGCCAGTAGTATCTTTGTAGCGGGGGGACAAGGGCAGTTCTTC.

The chain combines TRBV12-3 or TRBV12-4 with TRBJ2-5; D may be TRBD2 (5 bases). The CDR3 has 13 amino acids. V lost 6 bases and J lost 2, with 10 bases in between. CDR3: CASRLSGQETQYF. For the CDR3, the DNA is TGTGCCAGCAGGCTAAGCGGACAAGAGACCCAGTACTTC.

The genes are TRBV4-3 and TRBJ1-6; TRBD1 matches 8 bases. The CDR3 runs 14 residues. V gave up 4 bases and J gave up 7 bases; unmatched junction bases: 3. The germline gives CDR1 LGHNA, CDR2 YSLEER. CDR3 sequence reads: CASSPGQANSPLHF. The DNA of the CDR3 is TGCGCCAGCAGCCCGGGACAGGCGAATTCACCCCTCCACTTT.

This sequence joins TRBV7-2 and TRBJ1-1; D may be TRBD1 (6 bases). V was shortened by 4 bases and J by 0 bases, with 12 bases between the two germline ends. Germline V CDR1 and CDR2: SGHTA, FQGNSA. The CDR3 is 15 residues long. The CDR3: CASSSTGIMNTEAFF. CDR3 sequence (DNA): TGTGCCAGCAGCTCCACAGGGATTATGAACACTGAAGCTTTCTTT.

This chain uses TRBV5-1 with TRBJ2-1; a possible D gene is TRBD2 (5 bases). Trimming removed 4 bases from V and 5 bases from J, with 13 bases in between. The CDR3 consists of 14 residues. Germline V gene sequence: CDR1 SGHRS, CDR2 YFSETQ. CDR3 region: CASSASGPHNEQFF. CDR3 coding DNA: TGCGCCAGCAGCGCGAGCGGTCCCCACAATGAGCAGTTCTTC.

This clone was seen a few times. The chain couples TRBV13 to TRBJ1-6; no definite D call. The CDR3 is 16 residues long. CDR1 and CDR2 (germline): PRHDT, FYEKMQ (reference sequence). The ends were cut back, 0 bases at V and 5 bases at J, with 11 bases in the middle. For the CDR3, the DNA is TGTGCCAGCAGCTTAGGCCTAATGTGGGATAATTCACCCCTCCACTTT. Translation: CASSLGLMWDNSPLHF.

The rearrangement joins TRBV27 to TRBJ1-5; D gene unclear. The CDR3 is made up of 15 amino acids. V was pared by 0 bases and J by 2 bases, with 8 bases between. Germline V gene lookup returns CDR1 MNHEY and CDR2 SMNVEV (reference sequence). CDR3: CASSLSFFGNQPQHF. For the CDR3, the DNA is TGTGCCAGCAGTTTATCTTTTTTTGGCAATCAGCCCCAGCATTTT.

The chain is built from TRBV18 and TRBJ1-3, with TRBD1 matching 7 bases. V shed 5 bases, J shed 2 bases, and the junction held 18 bases outside the gene matches. Germline V gene sequence: CDR1 KGHSH, CDR2 LQKENI. This CDR3 has 19 residues. CDR3 sequence: CASSRQGRGPGLPGNTIYF. The CDR3 coding sequence is TGTGCCAGCTCAAGACAGGGTAGGGGCCCGGGCCTCCCTGGAAACACCATATATTTT.

This rearrangement joins TRBV6-6 to TRBJ1-1, with D uncertain. This CDR3 region has 14 residues. The V end lost 4 bases, the J end lost 1 base, and 10 bases lay between the germline ends. Germline V gene sequence: CDR1 MNHNY, CDR2 SVGAGI (reference sequence). The CDR3 sequence is CASSSLSSNTEAFF. CDR3 DNA sequence: TGTGCCAGCAGTTCCTTATCATCGAACACTGAAGCTTTCTTT.

This clone was counted a single time. This rearrangement joins TRBV7-2 to TRBJ2-5, with 7 bases lining up with TRBD2. The J segment lost 3 bases and the V segment lost 5 bases, leaving 6 bases of the junction unmatched. Germline CDR1 reads SGHTA; CDR2 reads FQGNSA. CDR3 length: 14 amino acids. CDR3: CASSPWGGEETQYF. As DNA, the CDR3 is TGTGCCAGCAGCCCTTGGGGGGGGGAAGAGACCCAGTACTTC.

This clone occurred once. The rearrangement uses TRBV19 and TRBJ2-1, with TRBD2 matching over 7 bases. The CDR3 runs to 16 residues. Looked up from germline, CDR1 is LNHDA and CDR2 is SQIVND (reference sequence). After removal of 3 bases from V and 3 bases from J, the junction contained 8 bases not matched to a gene. The CDR3 loop is CASSIWGGSVYNEQFF. The CDR3 nucleotides are TGTGCCAGTAGTATTTGGGGCGGGAGCGTCTACAATGAGCAGTTCTTC.

The chain uses TRBV6-1 and TRBJ1-6; unclear D gene. There are 17 residues in the CDR3. CDR1 and CDR2 (germline): MNHNS, SASEGT. V was trimmed by 4 bases and J by 0 bases, leaving 13 bases between them. CDR3 DNA: TGTGCCAGCAGTGGGCAGGCAGTTAGCTCCTATAATTCACCCCTCCACTTT. Translating gives CASSGQAVSSYNSPLHF.

The rearrangement links TRBV5-1 to TRBJ2-7; TRBD1 aligns across 8 bases. Unmatched junction bases numbered 8, after V lost 0 bases and J lost 0 bases. CDR1 and CDR2 (germline): SGHRS, YFSETQ. This CDR3 spans 17 amino acids. The CDR3 sequence: CASSLEGNRGASYEQYF. The CDR3 coding sequence is TGCGCCAGCAGCTTGGAGGGTAACAGGGGGGCCTCCTACGAGCAGTACTTC.

The chain employs TRBV11-2 and TRBJ1-2; no clear D. The V and J ends lost 5 bases and 4 bases respectively, with 8 bases between them. From germline, CDR1 is SGHAT and CDR2 FQNNGV. This CDR3 comprises 12 residues. In DNA, the CDR3 is TGTGCCAGCAGCCAAGATATCTATGGCTACACCTTC. Residues: CASSQDIYGYTF.

This clone appeared once. The chain uses TRBV6-5 and TRBJ1-2; D not certain. V was cut by 6 bases and J by 4 bases, with 15 bases left in between. CDR1 and CDR2 (germline): MNHEY, SVGAGI. The CDR3 is made up of 14 amino acids. The CDR3 region is CASSSRTEIYGYTF. The CDR3 region has the DNA TGTGCCAGCAGCTCCCGGACGGAGATCTATGGCTACACCTTC.

Regarding this clone: Mismatch with germline at one junction end may stem from a read error. The rearrangement uses TRBV27 and TRBJ2-7; D is uncertain. CDR3 size: 10 residues. Germline loops: CDR1 MNHEY, CDR2 SMNVEV (reference sequence). The CDR3 spells CASSPNLGHF. Here the CDR3 DNA reads TGTGCCAGCAGCCCAAACCTAGGCCACTTC.

V and J are TRBV2 and TRBJ1-1; no definite D call. The V and J ends lost 4 bases and 5 bases respectively, with 11 bases between them. Germline CDR1 reads SNHLY; CDR2 reads FYNNEI. The CDR3 is made up of 13 amino acids. CDR3 sequence (DNA): TGTGCCAGCAGTGTCTACAGTGCGACTGAAGCTTTCTTT. Translating it yields CASSVYSATEAFF.

The chain carries TRBV4-3 and TRBJ1-2; D is unresolved. V was clipped by 0 bases and J by 6 bases, with 8 bases between them. Germline V gene sequence: CDR1 LGHNA, CDR2 YSLEER. The CDR3 spans 13 residues. The CDR3 bases are TGCGCCAGCAGCCAAGACTTCGAGAATGGCTACACCTTC. It codes for CASSQDFENGYTF.

This chain uses TRBV4-2 with TRBJ1-4; D is undetermined. Trimming cost V 1 base and J 2 bases, with 11 bases left between them. This CDR3 spans 16 amino acids. The germline gives CDR1 LGHNA, CDR2 YNFKEQ. CDR3: CASSQAQVATNEKLFF. CDR3 nucleotides: TGTGCCAGCAGCCAAGCCCAGGTAGCCACTAATGAAAAACTGTTTTTT.

This clone was seen just once. The chain carries TRBV14 and TRBJ1-3, with TRBD1 matching 8 bases. Germline loops: CDR1 SGHDN, CDR2 FVKESK. This CDR3 has 16 amino acids. V lost 4 bases, J lost 4 bases, and 9 bases stayed unmatched. The CDR3 DNA reads TGTGCCAGCAGCCTCCAGACAGGGGTGCGAGGAAACACCATATATTTT. Translated, it gives CASSLQTGVRGNTIYF.

This sequence joins TRBV6-2 or TRBV6-3 and TRBJ1-1; D is unresolved. V lost 0 bases and J lost 4, with 21 bases in between. This CDR3 is 18 amino acids long. CDR1 and CDR2 (germline): MNHEY, SVGEGT. CDR3 sequence (DNA): TGTGCCAGCAGTTACTCGAGTATTGTTGGGTCTTTCTTCACTGAAGCTTTCTTT. Protein sequence: CASSYSSIVGSFFTEAFF.

On this clone itself: Within the sample, other DNA sequences also encode this same CDR3. For the CDR3, the DNA is TGTGCCACCAGCAGAGATGGGGGTGCAGCCAAAAACATTCAGTACTTC. Protein: CATSRDGGAAKNIQYF. The rearrangement joins TRBV15 to TRBJ2-4; D may be TRBD1 or TRBD2 (5 bases each). Germline V lookup: CDR1 LNHNV, CDR2 YYDKDF (reference sequence). This CDR3 comprises 16 residues. V lost 0 bases and J 0 bases, leaving 9 bases between the germline ends.

The chain is built from TRBV29-1 and TRBJ1-1; D gene uncertain. The germline V and J ends were trimmed by 6 bases and 1 base, with 15 bases remaining between them. The CDR3 is 14 amino acids. Germline values: CDR1 SQVTM, CDR2 ANQGSEA. DNA of the CDR3: TGCAGCGTCGGATTAAGCGGGTGGAACACTGAAGCTTTCTTT. Amino acid sequence: CSVGLSGWNTEAFF.

The chain joins TRBV6-2 or TRBV6-3 to TRBJ2-7; tentative D call: TRBD2 (6 bases). This CDR3 spans 15 amino acids. Germline loops: CDR1 MNHEY, CDR2 SVGEGT. The V and J ends lost 5 bases and 2 bases respectively, with 16 bases between them. The CDR3 DNA sequence: TGTGCCAGCAGTCCCCCTCCGGGAGTCCCCTACGAGCAGTACTTC. Residues: CASSPPPGVPYEQYF.

V gene TRBV6-5 combines with J gene TRBJ2-6; D remains unclear. The CDR3 totals 15 residues. Trimming took 2 bases from V and 0 from J, leaving 5 bases between them. CDR1 is MNHEY, CDR2 SVGAGI, per germline. The CDR3 DNA is TGTGCCAGCAGTTACCTGAACTCTGGGGCCAACGTCCTGACTTTC. It is translated as CASSYLNSGANVLTF.

The chain couples TRBV3-1 (or the pseudogene TRBV3-2) to TRBJ1-5; D unclear. Per the germline V gene, CDR1 is LGHDT and CDR2 is YNNKEL (reference sequence). This CDR3 has 13 residues. V was trimmed by 1 base and J by 6 bases, leaving 7 bases between them. The CDR3 reads CASSQGMGQPQHF. DNA for the CDR3: TGTGCCAGCAGCCAAGGAATGGGTCAGCCCCAGCATTTT.